This T cell receptor beta chain stems from a study of shared clonotypes between healthy human individuals. The repertoire was sequenced with immunoSEQ multiplex PCR; TCRdb's copy has only in-frame clones and lacks some. In the table there are roughly 1 million clones, approximately 78% of which are singletons. V lost 2 bases and J 6 bases, leaving 16 bases between the germline ends. The CDR3 totals 15 residues. The germline V gene has CDR1 MDHEN and CDR2 SYDVKM. This clone occurred many times. The gene calls are TRBV28 and TRBJ2-5; TRBD1 might be the D (6 bases). What was sequenced was memory CD4+ T cells from PBMCs. Subset: CD45RA-negative fraction. The TCR comes from a man aged 18 to 30 in good health. Some clones in this sample may be carry-over from other donors' samples. The DNA of the CDR3 is TGTGCCAGCAGTTTACCAGGGGAAGGGTGGCAGACCCAGTACTTC. It is translated as CASSLPGEGWQTQYF.